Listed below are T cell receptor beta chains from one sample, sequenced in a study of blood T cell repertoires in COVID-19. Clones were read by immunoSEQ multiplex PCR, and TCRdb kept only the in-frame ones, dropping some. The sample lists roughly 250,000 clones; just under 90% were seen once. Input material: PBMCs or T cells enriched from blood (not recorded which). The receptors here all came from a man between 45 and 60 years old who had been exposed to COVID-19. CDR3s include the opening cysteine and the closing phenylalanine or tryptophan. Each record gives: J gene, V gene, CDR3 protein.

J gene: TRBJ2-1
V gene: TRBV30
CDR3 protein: CAWSVGRDYNEQFF

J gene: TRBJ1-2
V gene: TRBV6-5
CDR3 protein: CASSPTGTGYGYTF

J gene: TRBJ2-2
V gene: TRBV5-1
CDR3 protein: CASRTGSTGELFF

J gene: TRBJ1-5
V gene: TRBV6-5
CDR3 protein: CASSLDRNQPQHF

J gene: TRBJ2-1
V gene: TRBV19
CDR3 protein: CASKNRGRGKLNEQFF

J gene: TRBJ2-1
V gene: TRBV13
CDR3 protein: CASSYAGTSGGNEQFF

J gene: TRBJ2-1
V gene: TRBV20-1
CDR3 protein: CSASAASGRAGNEQFF

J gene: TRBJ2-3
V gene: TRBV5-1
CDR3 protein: CASSLGSLAGGTDTQYF

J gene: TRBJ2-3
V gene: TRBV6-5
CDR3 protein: CASSYSASSVDTQYF

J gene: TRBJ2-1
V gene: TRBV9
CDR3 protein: CASSEPGTSQGEQFF

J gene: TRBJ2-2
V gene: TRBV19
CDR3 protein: CASRTNSPGELFF

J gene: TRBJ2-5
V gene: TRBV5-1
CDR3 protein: CASSRTGWETQYF

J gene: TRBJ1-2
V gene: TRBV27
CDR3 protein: CASSPSGLGGYTF

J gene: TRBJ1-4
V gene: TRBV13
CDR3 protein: CASTSWGETEKLFF

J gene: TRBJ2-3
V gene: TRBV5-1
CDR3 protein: CASSHGRGGLDTQYF

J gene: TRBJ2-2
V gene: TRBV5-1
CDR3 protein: CASSHNRDRGNTGELFF

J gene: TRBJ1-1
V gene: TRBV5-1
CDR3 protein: CASSLGTGNTEAFF

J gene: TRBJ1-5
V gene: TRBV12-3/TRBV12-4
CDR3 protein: CASSLSGKPQHF

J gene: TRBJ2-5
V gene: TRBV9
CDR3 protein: CASSVAGLGETQYF

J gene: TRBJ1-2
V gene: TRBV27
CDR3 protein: CASSLIQGADGYTF

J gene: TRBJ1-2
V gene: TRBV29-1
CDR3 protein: CSVESSYGYTF

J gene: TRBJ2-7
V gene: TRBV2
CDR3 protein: CASSERDSYEQYF

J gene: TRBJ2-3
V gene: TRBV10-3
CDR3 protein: CAISDNTDTQYF

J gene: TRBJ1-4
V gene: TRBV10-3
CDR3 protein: CAISRGPATNEKLFF

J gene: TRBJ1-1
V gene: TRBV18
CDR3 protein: CASSPGDPGLHTEAFF

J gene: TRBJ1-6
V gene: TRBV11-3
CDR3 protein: CASSRDRRGGNSPLHF

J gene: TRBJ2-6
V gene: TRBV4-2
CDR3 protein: CASSQELLLSGANVLTF

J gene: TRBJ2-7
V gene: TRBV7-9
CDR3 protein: CASSLEPGLGARPYEQYF

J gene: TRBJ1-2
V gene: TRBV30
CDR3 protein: CAWSVRGGEVLSYGYTF

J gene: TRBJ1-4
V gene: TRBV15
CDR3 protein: CATSRGGGEYNEKLFF

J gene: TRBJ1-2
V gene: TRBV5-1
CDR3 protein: CASSSGTNNGYTF

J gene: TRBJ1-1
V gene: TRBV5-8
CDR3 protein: CASSLDRGWNTEAFF

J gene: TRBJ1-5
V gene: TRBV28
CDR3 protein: CASSRIDRDNQPQHF

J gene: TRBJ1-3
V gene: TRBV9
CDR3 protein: CASSVSTGFGNTIYF

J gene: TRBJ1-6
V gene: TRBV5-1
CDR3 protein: CASSLEGHLTGGSPLHF

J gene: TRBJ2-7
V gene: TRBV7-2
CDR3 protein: CASSLNRNSYEQYF

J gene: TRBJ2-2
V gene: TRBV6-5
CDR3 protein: CARGSGTNTGELFF

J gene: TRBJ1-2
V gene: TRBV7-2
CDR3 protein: CASSLAQGRSGYTF

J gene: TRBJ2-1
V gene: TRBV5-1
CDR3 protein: CASSLSSDAGEQFF

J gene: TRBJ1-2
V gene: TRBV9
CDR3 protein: CASRPTTGGYGYTF

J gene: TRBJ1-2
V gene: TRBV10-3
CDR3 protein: CAISESGRDYGYTF

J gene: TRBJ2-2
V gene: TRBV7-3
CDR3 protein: CASSPYGTSGTGELFF

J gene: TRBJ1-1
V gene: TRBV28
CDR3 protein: CACGGGRTEAFF

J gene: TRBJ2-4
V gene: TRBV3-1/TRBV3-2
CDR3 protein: CASSLRGGRYIQYF

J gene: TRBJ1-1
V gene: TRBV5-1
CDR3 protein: CASSLAPAGLNTEAFF

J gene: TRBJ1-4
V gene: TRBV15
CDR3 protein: CATSRAPGATEKLFF

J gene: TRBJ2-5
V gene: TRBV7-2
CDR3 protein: CASSLVGFQETQYF

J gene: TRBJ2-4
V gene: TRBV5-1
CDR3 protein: CASSLESWTSIQYF

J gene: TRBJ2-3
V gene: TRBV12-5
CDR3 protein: CASGNGGLDTQYF

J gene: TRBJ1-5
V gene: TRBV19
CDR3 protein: CASSIAVSNQPQHF

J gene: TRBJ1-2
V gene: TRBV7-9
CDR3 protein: CASNRNYGYTF

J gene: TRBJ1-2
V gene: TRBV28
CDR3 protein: CASSLPRQGILTYYGYTF

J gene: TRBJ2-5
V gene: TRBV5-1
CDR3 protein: CASSLDRETQYF

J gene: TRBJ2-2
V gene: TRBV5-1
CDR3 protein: CASSFHSDGELFF

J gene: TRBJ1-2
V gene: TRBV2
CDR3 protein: CASSAGEYGYTF

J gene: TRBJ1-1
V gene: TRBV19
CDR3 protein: CASNQQGQNTEAFF

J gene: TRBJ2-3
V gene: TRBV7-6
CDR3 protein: CASSSGTSGGAADTQYF

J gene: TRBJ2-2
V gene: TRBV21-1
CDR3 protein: CASSSPGTRNPTGELFF